This TCR beta chain was profiled in a study of a mutant IDH1 vaccine in newly diagnosed glioma. Method: immunoSEQ multiplex PCR; TCRdb's copy keeps in-frame clones and lacks some. The table has 45,000 to 65,000 clones, around 82% seen once. Time point given: week 5, during vaccination. The study gave 300 ug of mutant IDH1 20-mer peptide per vaccine dose, with topical imiquimod. This CDR3 region has 11 residues. The ends were cut back, 4 bases at V and 1 base at J, with 4 bases in the middle. Germline V gene lookup returns CDR1 SQVTM and CDR2 ANQGSEA. For this clone: Its antigen is unknown.

This rearrangement joins TRBV29-1 to TRBJ1-1, with D unresolved. The source is a woman aged 18-29 years with glioma. Some clones in this sample may be carry-over from other donors' samples. Sequenced here: PBMCs, sampled from a glioma patient whose treatment included an IDH1 peptide vaccine. The CDR3: CSVGQNTEAFF. CDR3 in DNA: TGCAGCGTTGGACAGAACACTGAAGCTTTCTTT.